This T cell receptor (beta chain) was observed in a study of multiple sclerosis patients with progressive multifocal leukoencephalopathy. The CDR3 is 14 amino acids. CDR1 is WSHSY and CDR2 is SAAADI in the germline V gene. V was clipped by 3 bases and J by 0 bases, with 9 bases between them. Measured with immunoSEQ multiplex PCR; TCRdb has only the in-frame clones, and not every one. The table includes 25,000 or so clones, around 93% detected once. Documented time point: approximately 11 months of natalizumab therapy. This rearrangement joins TRBV10-2 to TRBJ2-7, with D unclear. Sequenced material: PBMCs, taken from a patient treated with natalizumab. The receptor comes from a man aged 30 to 45 with multiple sclerosis. The CDR3 here is CASSEVLSSYEQYV. CDR3 coding DNA: TGCGCCAGCAGTGAAGTTTTATCCTCCTACGAGCAGTACGTC.